The entry below describes one T cell receptor (beta chain). This clone was detected once. Its antigen is currently not known. Per-nucleotide qualities are absent, and no much larger clonotype sits a single base away. To prepare the library, the immunoSEQ multiplex PCR assay was applied. For the multiplex PCR, a mixture combining 60 forward primers for TCR Vbeta segments and 13 reverse primers for TCR Jbeta segments was used. The CDR3 region of rearranged TCR beta genes was amplified from genomic DNA with a multiplex PCR assay. On the Illumina HiSeq System, the amplified TCR beta libraries were sequenced as 87-base-pair reads. As for the authors' bioinformatics: A later analysis tallied 75 million to 85 million unique TCR beta chains across the 666 repertoires, and some 12 million of those chains were shared by two or more donors. A nearest-neighbor algorithm error-corrected the raw reads and collapsed the reads into unique sequences, merging closely related sequences to remove PCR and sequencing errors. CDR3 sequences were aligned to IMGT reference sequences to assign V, D and J gene segments. For a sequence to be retained, at least a six-nucleotide match to both a V gene segment and a J gene segment was required. Rearrangements were classified as productive when the CDR3 lacked stop codons and remained in frame with V and J, and all other rearrangements were classified as non-productive. Following IMGT convention, CDR3 was defined as the stretch from the second conserved V-encoded cysteine to the conserved J-encoded phenylalanine. Sequences without an unambiguous match to a single V gene segment were excluded from the earlier analysis of approximately 560 of the donors. An earlier analysis of 587 of the donors called V segments functional above 56.7% productive rearrangements and segregating when the between-donor standard deviation exceeded 5%. A statistical classification framework was built to diagnose cytomegalovirus status from the catalog of TCR beta chain sequences. V and J gene assignment, in a later analysis, came from comparing TCR nucleotide sequences with IMGT/GENE-DB human TR gene sequences. A later analysis assigned CDR3 sequences and most-parsimonious VDJ recombination scenarios with the TCRdist pipeline. In a later analysis, every TCR beta chain was defined by the combination of its CDR3 amino acid sequence and its V-gene family, and reads without a unique V-gene family were dropped. As a way to deal with suspected cross-contamination and a sequencing artifact, a later analysis dropped nearly 600 nucleotide sequences that were highly shared and had low generation probability. A later analysis calculated a clonal expansion index for each public chain from normalized within-repertoire ranks of inferred template counts. A later analysis computed generation probabilities with a VDJ recombination model fitted to out-of-frame rearrangements, and checked the results against IGoR. In a later analysis, hypergeometric tests were used to score TCR-TCR, TCR-HLA and TCR-CMV co-occurrence, with a repertoire-size bias correction applied to TCR pairs. A later analysis estimated false discovery rates by permuting HLA or CMV assignments 20 times. In a later analysis, co-occurring TCRs were grouped with DBSCAN, and TCRdist sequence similarity was added when clustering was performed within HLA-allele-positive subsets. Repertoires with fewer than 30,000 or more than 120,000 public chains were left out of co-occurrence clustering, as were a handful of repertoires with anomalous nucleotide sharing. Sourced from immuneACCESS, this table was stored by TCRdb with only in-frame sequences that have V and J called. A share of the clones is absent; for the studies checked, an unresolved V gene accounts for under half, and the remainder has no known explanation. That table gives V, J and clone size, and the DNA gave D and trimming. Here the sample has about 190,000 clones; about 86% occur a single time. Clones ranked in the top ten supply around 2% of the sample.

This record comes from a study of cytomegalovirus exposure and HLA in healthy donors (dated by TCRdb to about 2017). A note on the overall study: According to an earlier analysis of several hundred of the donors, about 180 million T cells yielded over 90 million unique TCR beta sequences and approximately 300 Gb of sequence data. Using immunosequencing, the study profiled T cell repertoires from around 670 subjects and related those repertoires to cytomegalovirus serostatus. The study aimed to test whether cataloging public T cell receptors could reveal signatures of past pathogen exposure. Besides the first cohort of roughly 640 subjects, a separate validation cohort made up of roughly 120 different subjects was used. Class I and class II HLA loci were covered by the typing at four-digit resolution. The number of donors typed differed by locus, with roughly 629-640 for A, B, C, DRB1 and DQB1, roughly 520 for DQA1, some 570 for DPA1, and around 460 for DPB1. Every repertoire in the discovery cohort had been generated on one and the same sequencing platform. Of the approximately 400 genotyped donors, 65% to 90% fell in the genetic ancestry cluster associated with self-reported Caucasian donors. A later genetic analysis took genome-wide SNP genotypes for about three fifths of the 666 donors and used that subset as a discovery cohort. A few DR-DQ haplotypes were handled as single units for association and clustering because linkage in the cohort was strong. An early release that covered fewer than 800 HLA-typed donors contained approximately 300 gigabases of sequencing data and tens of millions of unique TCR sequences. A later analysis re-analyzed previously published TCR beta repertoires from roughly 600 donors and added high-resolution HLA genotyping to study TCR occurrence patterns. Among 398 genotyped donors of the cohort, an average of around 240,000 unique TCR beta nucleotide sequences were sequenced per donor, roughly 18% of them non-productive. The later analysis used no new phenotypic data to find candidate immune exposures, relying instead on TCR beta sequences and their occurrence across donors. In an earlier analysis of 500 to 650 of the donors, high-throughput TCR beta sequencing was used to judge whether each TCR beta V gene segment behaved as functional or pseudogenic. Donor age, sex, ethnicity and CMV serostatus were collected together with the repertoire data. To predict cytomegalovirus infection status, the study brought together high-throughput TCR immunosequencing, statistical association of individual TCRs with disease status, and machine learning.

The cohort comprised some 680 healthy bone marrow donors. At the time of sampling, every cohort member was nominally healthy, though immune exposures that went unrecorded were likely present. The donor was CMV seropositive and belonged to the group of a few hundred seropositive cohort members. A peripheral blood sample was provided by each donor, and peripheral blood mononuclear cells were used for TCR beta sequencing. The Qiagen DNeasy Blood Extraction Kit was used to extract genomic DNA from the blood cell samples. The CDR3 has 14 amino acids, counting the end cysteine and phenylalanine. The kept DNA is CDR3 alone, 42 bases in frame from the first base. Compared with germline, V lacks 5 bases and J lacks 7 bases; bases without a gene match: 8. CDR1 SGHTA and CDR2 FQGNSA are derived from the germline V gene. General findings and caveats noted by the study authors: Presence/absence analyses assumed roughly uniform sequencing depth across donors, an assumption that may not hold. In a later analysis, the rate of TCR association differed among HLA loci, with DRB1 alleles having the most associated TCRs and HLA-C alleles having the fewest. In a later analysis, around 17,000 TCR beta sequences were associated with specific HLA alleles at a false discovery rate of 0.05. About 17 rarely observed V segments, including chromosome 9 orphons, were excluded from the earlier analysis of about 500 of the donors because counts were too low. In a later genetic analysis, fewer N-insertions in productive TCRs were reported among donors in an Asian-associated ancestry cluster than the approximately 630-donor mean. Strong co-occurrence of HLA alleles, especially DR and DQ, made assigning TCR associations to individual alleles difficult. In vitro tests confirmed that a few of the cytomegalovirus-associated TCR beta chains recognize cytomegalovirus antigens. In a later analysis, HLA-associated TCR beta chains showed more clonal expansion and lower generation probabilities than non-associated chains that were equally common. For the cohort, immune exposure information was limited to CMV serostatus. Linkage disequilibrium might explain the correlated functional status among segregating V segments, but an unknown experimental factor could not be ruled out. V-gene and J-gene trimming of TCR beta chains was associated with a missense DCLRE1C variant in a later genetic analysis, and the association was replicated in an independent cohort. A further reported finding was that TCR beta sequences accurately predicted the HLA-A and HLA-B alleles for most subjects in the first cohort. In both the original and validation cohorts, the classifier was reported to diagnose cytomegalovirus status with high specificity and sensitivity. Most TCR sequences were seen in very few donors, while some public TCRs were found in many individuals. Some IMGT-functional V segments, including TRBV6-2 and TRBV6-3, could not be distinguished by the 87-base-pair reads and were therefore excluded. In an earlier analysis of 450 to 750 of the donors, most TCR beta V segments appeared in productive rearrangements about 87% or about 30% of the time, broadly matching IMGT annotations. According to a later analysis, most CMV-associated TCR beta chains appeared to be HLA-restricted, and the HLA associations seemed to be driven largely by CMV exposure. A total of about 150 TCR beta chains were listed by the study as associated with cytomegalovirus. A group of highly shared sequence variants was considered likely to be a technical artifact of the sequencing pipeline. According to a later analysis, parvovirus B19, influenza, CMV and Epstein-Barr virus appeared linked to several top co-occurrence clusters. This cohort had only TCR beta chains sequenced, and the lack of alpha or paired-chain data limited which features could be detected. Because HLA typing was unavailable for some donors at each locus, only the typed subset was used in association tests. The authors suggested that the approach could potentially be extended to other disease states and immunological phenotypes.

The rearrangement joined TRBV7-2 to TRBJ2-3; 8 bases in the middle match TRBD2. The source of this sequence is a woman between 18 and 29 years old in good health and CMV-seropositive. The sample was PBMCs. The DNA sequence reads TGTGCCAGCAGCCCAGCGGGGGCCGGTTATACGCAGTATTTT. Its amino acids are CASSPAGAGYTQYF.